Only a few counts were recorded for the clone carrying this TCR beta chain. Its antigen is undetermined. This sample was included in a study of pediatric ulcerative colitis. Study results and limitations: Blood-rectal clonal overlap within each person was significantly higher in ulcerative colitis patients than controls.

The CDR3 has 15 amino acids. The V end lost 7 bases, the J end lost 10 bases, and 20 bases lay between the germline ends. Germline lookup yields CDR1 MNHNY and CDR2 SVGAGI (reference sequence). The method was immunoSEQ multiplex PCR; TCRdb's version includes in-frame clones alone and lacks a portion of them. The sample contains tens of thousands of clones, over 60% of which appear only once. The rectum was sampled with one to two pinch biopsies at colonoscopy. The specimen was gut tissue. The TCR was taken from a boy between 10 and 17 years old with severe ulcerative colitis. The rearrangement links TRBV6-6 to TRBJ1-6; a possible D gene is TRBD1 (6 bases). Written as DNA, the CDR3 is TGTGCCAGCACCAACAGGGTCAACCGGGGGTCACCCCTCCACTTT. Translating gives CASTNRVNRGSPLHF.